One and the same sample provided the 20 T cell receptor beta chains below, sequenced in a study of T cells in Graves' hyperthyroidism and ophthalmopathy. Amplified regions were TCR beta CDR3 sequences from RNA transcripts. HTBI primers drove first-round RT-PCR of the TCR CDR3. TCRdb re-derived calls from the multiplex PCR reads in MiXCR, one entry per CDR3 protein. The sample carries about 560,000 distinct CDR3 sequences, about 45% recorded once. Sequenced input: peripheral blood or thyroid tissue (not recorded which). These receptors came from a woman under 30 with Graves' hyperthyroidism.

Only a few counts were recorded for this clonotype. The chain joins TRBV7-6 to TRBJ1-2; 9 bases are shared with TRBD1. V lost 4 bases to trimming and J lost 2 bases; unmatched junction nucleotides: 8. Germline-derived CDR1 and CDR2 are SGHVS and FNYEAQ. The CDR3 consists of 16 residues. In DNA form, the CDR3 reads TGTGCCAGCAGCTCCGCGTACAGGGGGCAGAACTATGGCTACACCTTC. It is translated as CASSSAYRGQNYGYTF.

This sequence joins TRBV25-1 and TRBJ1-2, with a tentative D call TRBD1 (5 bases). Germline-derived CDR1 and CDR2 are MGHDK and SYGVNS. V was cut by 5 bases and J by 7 bases, with 20 bases left in between. The CDR3 runs 15 residues. CDR3 nucleotide sequence: TGTGCCAGCAGTAACCTAGACAGAGTCGTAGGTGGCTACACCTTC. Residues: CASSNLDRVVGGYTF.

V and J are TRBV7-3 and TRBJ2-5; TRBD1 matches 9 bases. V was clipped by 6 bases and J by 12 bases; unmatched bases: 11. Germline-derived CDR1 and CDR2 are SGHTA and FQGTGA. The CDR3 is 13 amino acids. The CDR3 coding sequence is TGTGCCAGCAGTGAGCGGACAGGGGTGAACGAGTACTTC. Translated, it gives CASSERTGVNEYF.

In this sample, this clonotype turned up a few times. V is TRBV19 and J is TRBJ1-1; the D gene is possibly TRBD1 (6 bases). The CDR3 is made up of 12 amino acids. Germline V CDR1 and CDR2: LNHDA, SQIVND (reference sequence). The ends were cut back, 7 bases at V and 4 bases at J, with 10 bases in the middle. In DNA form, the CDR3 reads TGTGCCAGTAACGGGGGCGGCACTGAAGCTTTCTTT. Translated: CASNGGGTEAFF.

J is TRBJ1-1 and V is TRBV20-1, with TRBD1 as a possible D gene (5 bases). Germline lookup yields CDR1 DFQATT and CDR2 SNEGSKA (reference sequence). The CDR3 extends over 11 amino acids. V shed 3 bases and J shed 11 bases, with 13 bases lying between them. The CDR3: CSASLVGDAFF. The CDR3 DNA reads TGCAGTGCTAGTTTGGTGGGGGACGCTTTCTTT.

A note on this clonotype: A clone one base away is much larger, so this may be a read error. The V and J genes are TRBV29-1 and TRBJ1-2; the D gene is possibly TRBD1 (6 bases). Germline V lookup: CDR1 SQVTM, CDR2 ANQGSEA. The CDR3 has 14 residues. As DNA, the CDR3 is TGCAGCGTTGACCTCGACAGGTACTCCTATGGCCACACCTTC. Residues: CSVDLDRYSYGHTF.

For the CDR3, the DNA is TGTGCCAGCAGCTTAACGTCATCATCCGGGGAGCTGTTTTTT. Residues: CASSLTSSSGELFF. The genes are TRBV7-2 and TRBJ2-2; D uncertain. This CDR3 spans 14 amino acids. Trimming took 2 bases from V and 6 from J, leaving 10 bases between them. The germline V gene encodes CDR1 SGHTA and CDR2 FQGNSA.

This clonotype has more than one count but fewer than ten. The chain recombines TRBV7-9 with TRBJ2-7; D tentatively fits TRBD1 or TRBD2 (6 bases each). The CDR3 consists of 16 residues. V lost 4 bases, J lost 4 bases, and 20 bases lay in between. In germline, CDR1 is SEHNR, CDR2 FQNEAQ (reference sequence). Written as DNA, the CDR3 is TGTGCCAGCAGCTCAAAGTCTTTGGGGGGCGCGTACGAGCAGTACTTC. Protein product: CASSSKSLGGAYEQYF.

This clonotype was seen repeatedly, ten times or more. One junction end does not reproduce the germline sequence, and a read error may be involved. V gene TRBV15 combines with J gene TRBJ1-4; 7 bases fit TRBD1. From germline, CDR1 is LNHNV and CDR2 YYDKDF (reference sequence). The length of the CDR3 is 14 residues. This CDR3 reads CATSTIPGQSQLFF. DNA of the CDR3: TGTGCCACCAGCACCATCCCGGGACAGTCCCAGCTATTCTTT.

This chain joins TRBV7-9 and TRBJ2-5; TRBD2 aligns across 14 bases. V was pared by 5 bases and J by 2 bases, with 7 bases of the junction left unmatched. The germline V gene has CDR1 SEHNR and CDR2 FQNEAQ (reference sequence). This CDR3 is built from 17 residues. CDR3: CASSPGLAGVGQETQYF. The DNA for the CDR3 is TGTGCCAGCAGCCCGGGACTAGCGGGAGTGGGACAAGAGACCCAGTACTTC.

This chain uses TRBV9 with TRBJ1-3, with a possible D match to TRBD1 (6 bases). V shed 0 bases and J shed 0 bases, with 10 bases lying between them. Germline CDR1 reads SGDLS; CDR2 reads YYNGEE. The CDR3 sequence is 16 residues long. CDR3 in amino acids: CASSVAGEPSGNTIYF. The CDR3 coding sequence is TGTGCCAGCAGCGTAGCAGGGGAGCCCTCTGGAAACACCATATATTTT. Full variable domain (missing parts from reference TRBV9 and TRBJ1-3): DSGVTQTPKHLITATGQRVTLRCSPRSGDLSVYWYQQSLDQGLQFLIQYYNGEERAKGNILERFSAQQFPDLHSELNLSSLELGDSALYFCASSVAGEPSGNTIYFGEGSWLTVV.

The gene calls are TRBV6-6 and TRBJ1-1; 7 nucleotides agree with TRBD1. The junction had 8 bases not matched to a gene; V was cut back by 3 bases and J by 4 bases. The CDR3 has 15 amino acids. CDR1 is MNHNY and CDR2 is SVGAGI in the germline V gene (reference sequence). The CDR3 loop reads CASSYIQGEGTEAFF. CDR3 nucleotides: TGTGCCAGCAGTTATATCCAGGGGGAAGGCACTGAAGCTTTCTTT.

The rearrangement joins TRBV6-1 to TRBJ1-1; possible D gene TRBD1, 5 bases. Trimming took 5 bases from V and 4 from J, leaving 20 bases between them. This CDR3 comprises 16 residues. Germline assignment: CDR1 MNHNS and CDR2 SASEGT. In nucleotides, the CDR3 is TGTGCCAGCAGTCAGACGGTGACAGCCCTTTTCACTGAAGCTTTCTTT. It encodes CASSQTVTALFTEAFF.

There are many counts of this clonotype. Relative to the germline gene, one junction end is altered; a read error may explain this. The chain combines TRBV7-9 with TRBJ2-2; 7 positions match TRBD1. This CDR3 comprises 14 residues. The germline V gene encodes CDR1 SEHNR and CDR2 FQNEAQ (reference sequence). The CDR3 DNA follows: TGCGCCAGCAGCCAAGGGGGCCTCACCGGGGAGCTGTTTTTT. This codes for CASSQGGLTGELFF. Combining the CDR3 with reference TRBV7-9 and TRBJ2-2 gives the whole variable domain DTGVSQNPRHKITKRGQNVTFRCDPISEHNRLYWYRQTLGQGPEFLTYFQNEAQLEKSRLLSDRFSAERPKGSFSTLEIQRTEQGDSAMYLCASSQGGLTGELFFGEGSRLTVL.

This clonotype showed up many times. J is TRBJ1-4 and V is TRBV7-9; D might be TRBD1 (5 bases). Per germline, CDR1 SEHNR and CDR2 FQNEAQ (reference sequence). The V end lost 5 bases, the J end lost 5 bases, and 9 bases lay between the germline ends. The CDR3 spans 13 residues. CDR3 sequence (DNA): TGTGCCAGCAGCCTCAGGGAGAATGAAAAACTGTTTTTT. Residues: CASSLRENEKLFF.

This clonotype was counted ten times or more. The chain links TRBV10-3 to TRBJ2-7, with 10 bases lining up with TRBD1. Germline CDR1 reads ENHRY; CDR2 reads SYGVKD. V lost 6 bases, J lost 3 bases, and 2 bases stayed unmatched. This CDR3 spans 13 amino acids. Written as DNA, the CDR3 is TGTGCCATCAGGTGGGACAGGGGCTACGAGCAGTACTTC. Protein product: CAIRWDRGYEQYF.

This clonotype has a handful of counts. The chain recombines TRBV20-1 with TRBJ2-7, with 7 bases lining up with TRBD2. Looked up from germline, CDR1 is DFQATT and CDR2 is SNEGSKA (reference sequence). The CDR3 has 13 residues. The V and J ends lost 2 bases and 4 bases, in that order; junction bases with no gene match: 5. The CDR3 sequence: CSARWRERYEQYF. As DNA, the CDR3 is TGCAGTGCTAGATGGCGGGAGCGGTACGAGCAGTACTTC.

This clonotype was seen at least ten times. The rearrangement uses TRBV29-1 and TRBJ2-7; 7 bases fit TRBD2. This CDR3 is built from 12 residues. V dropped 6 bases and J dropped 6; count of bases not matched to a gene: 8. Germline-derived CDR1 and CDR2 are SQVTM and ANQGSEA. The chain's CDR3 is CSVLGPGGEQYF. The CDR3 region has the DNA TGCAGCGTCCTCGGCCCGGGGGGCGAGCAGTACTTC.

This chain uses TRBV7-3 with TRBJ2-5; a possible D gene is TRBD2 (6 bases). CDR3 length: 15 amino acids. The germline V gene encodes CDR1 SGHTA and CDR2 FQGTGA. V was shortened by 5 bases and J by 2 bases, with 15 bases between the two germline ends. The CDR3 protein is CASSTRTISQETQYF. Here the CDR3 DNA reads TGTGCCAGCAGCACCCGGACTATTAGTCAAGAGACCCAGTACTTC.

A remark on this clonotype: This may arise from a read error, as a much more abundant clone is one base away. The chain has TRBV7-8 and TRBJ1-4; no clear D. Germline CDR1 is SGHVS and CDR2 is FQNEAQ. The CDR3 is made up of 13 amino acids. V lost 3 bases and J 8 bases, leaving 10 bases between the germline ends. The CDR3 bases are TGTGCCAGCAGCTTCCCGAGCGGGGAAAAACTGTTTTTT. This encodes CASSFPSGEKLFF.